This TCR beta chain was sequenced during a study of blood T cell repertoires in COVID-19. At the level of the study: COVID-19 samples, acute and convalescent, were from the United States, Italy and Spain.

Per the study methods: Nucleated cell number was recorded as an estimate derived from reference gene primer amplification. Assay used: immunoSEQ multiplex PCR; TCRdb lists only in-frame clones, some missing. V, J and clone size are those of that table, while D and trimming were read from the DNA. The sample consists of over 100,000 clones, around 89% of them appearing once. This CDR3 contains 15 residues. V lost 2 bases and J 4 bases, leaving 15 bases between the germline ends. Per germline, CDR1 SGHTA and CDR2 FQGNSA. The sequencing input was peripheral blood. This clonotype originated in a man in his fifties or sixties with acute or convalescent COVID-19. The chain is built from TRBV7-2 and TRBJ2-7; a weak D match, TRBD2 (6 bases). The CDR3 DNA is TGTGCCAGCAGCTTAACGCCGGGAGTCGGGTACGAGCAGTACTTC. Translation: CASSLTPGVGYEQYF.